This T cell receptor beta chain was found in a study of T cell responses to AZD1222 COVID-19 vaccine. Study findings and constraints: Distributed over spike, vaccine-associated CD4 TCRs predominated at 160-218 and 743-854.

Regarding this clone: Its antigen is not identified.

The table came from immunoSEQ multiplex PCR; TCRdb's copy has only in-frame clones and leaves some out. The sample shows roughly 150,000 clones, roughly 90% of them seen only once. The sequenced sample was peripheral blood, obtained on day 0 of AZD1222 vaccination. This sequence was found in an adult in good health.

The CDR3 DNA reads as TGTGCCACCAGCAGATCTTGGGGGGGGAAGAACAATCAGCCCCAGCATTTT. This gives the protein CATSRSWGGKNNQPQHF. This sequence joins TRBV15 and TRBJ1-5, with D possibly matching TRBD1 (5 bases). V lost 2 bases to trimming and J lost 3 bases, with 17 bases between them. CDR3 length equals 17 residues. Germline V gene sequence: CDR1 LNHNV, CDR2 YYDKDF (reference sequence). The complete variable domain, with remaining parts taken from reference TRBV15 and TRBJ1-5, reads DAMVIQNPRYQVTQFGKPVTLSCSQTLNHNVMYWYQQKSSQAPKLLFHYYDKDFNNEADTPDNFQSRRPNTSFCFLDIRSPGLGDTAMYLCATSRSWGGKNNQPQHFGDGTRLSIL.